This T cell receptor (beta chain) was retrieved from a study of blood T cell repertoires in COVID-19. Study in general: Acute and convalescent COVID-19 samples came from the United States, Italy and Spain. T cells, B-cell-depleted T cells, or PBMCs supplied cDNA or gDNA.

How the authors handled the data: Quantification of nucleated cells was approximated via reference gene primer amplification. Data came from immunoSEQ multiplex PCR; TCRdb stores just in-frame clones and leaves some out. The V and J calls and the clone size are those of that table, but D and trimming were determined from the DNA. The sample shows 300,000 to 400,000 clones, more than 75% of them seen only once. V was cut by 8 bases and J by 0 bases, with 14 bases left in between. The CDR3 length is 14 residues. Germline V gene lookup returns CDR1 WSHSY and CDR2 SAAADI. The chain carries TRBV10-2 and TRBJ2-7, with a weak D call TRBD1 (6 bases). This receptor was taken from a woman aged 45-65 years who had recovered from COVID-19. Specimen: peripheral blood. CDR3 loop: CASRLGGLSYEQYF. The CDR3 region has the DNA TGCGCCAGCCGGCTTGGGGGCCTCTCCTACGAGCAGTACTTC.